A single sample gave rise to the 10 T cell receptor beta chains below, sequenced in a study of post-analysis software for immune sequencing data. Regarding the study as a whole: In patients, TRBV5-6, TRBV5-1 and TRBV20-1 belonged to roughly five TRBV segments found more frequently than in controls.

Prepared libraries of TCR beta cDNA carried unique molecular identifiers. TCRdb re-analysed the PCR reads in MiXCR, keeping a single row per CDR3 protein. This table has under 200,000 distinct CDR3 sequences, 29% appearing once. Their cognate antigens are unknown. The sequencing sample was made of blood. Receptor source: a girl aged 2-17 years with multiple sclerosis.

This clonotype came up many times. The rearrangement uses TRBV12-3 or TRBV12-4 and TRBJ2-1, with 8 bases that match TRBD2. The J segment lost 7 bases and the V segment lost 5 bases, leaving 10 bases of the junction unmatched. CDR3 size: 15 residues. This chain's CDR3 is CASSPRTVAGNEQFF. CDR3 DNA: TGTGCCAGCAGTCCTAGGACCGTAGCGGGAAATGAGCAGTTCTTC.

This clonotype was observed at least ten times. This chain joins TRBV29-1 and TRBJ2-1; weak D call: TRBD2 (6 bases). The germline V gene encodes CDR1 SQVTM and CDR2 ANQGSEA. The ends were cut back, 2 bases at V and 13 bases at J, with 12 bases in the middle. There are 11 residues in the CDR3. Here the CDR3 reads CSVELTRLQFF. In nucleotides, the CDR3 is TGCAGCGTTGAATTGACTAGACTTCAGTTCTTC.

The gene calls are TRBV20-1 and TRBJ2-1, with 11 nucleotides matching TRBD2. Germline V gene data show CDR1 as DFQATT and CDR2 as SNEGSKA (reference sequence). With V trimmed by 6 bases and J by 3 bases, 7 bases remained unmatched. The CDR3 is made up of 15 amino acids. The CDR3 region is CSARPSGRYYNEQFF. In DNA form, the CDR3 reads TGCAGTGCGCGTCCTAGCGGGAGGTACTACAATGAGCAGTTCTTC.

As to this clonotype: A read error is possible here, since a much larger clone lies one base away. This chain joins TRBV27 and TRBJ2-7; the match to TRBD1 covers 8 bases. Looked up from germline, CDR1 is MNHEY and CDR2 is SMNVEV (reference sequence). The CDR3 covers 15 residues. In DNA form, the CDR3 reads TGTGCCAGCAATTTAAAGGACAGGGTCTCCTACGAGCAGTACTTC. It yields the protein CASNLKDRVSYEQYF.

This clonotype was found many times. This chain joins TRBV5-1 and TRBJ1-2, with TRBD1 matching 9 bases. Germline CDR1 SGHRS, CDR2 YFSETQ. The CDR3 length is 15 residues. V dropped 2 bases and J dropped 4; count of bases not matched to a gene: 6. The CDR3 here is CASSFGDRDGYGYTF. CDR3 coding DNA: TGCGCCAGCAGCTTCGGGGACAGGGATGGCTATGGCTACACCTTC.

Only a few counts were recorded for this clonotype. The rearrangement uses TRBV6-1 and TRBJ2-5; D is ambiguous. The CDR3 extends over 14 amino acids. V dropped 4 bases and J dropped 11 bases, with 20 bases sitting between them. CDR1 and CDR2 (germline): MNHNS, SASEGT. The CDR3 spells CASSGGETFNEQYF. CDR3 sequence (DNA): TGTGCCAGCAGTGGCGGAGAGACTTTTAATGAGCAGTACTTC.

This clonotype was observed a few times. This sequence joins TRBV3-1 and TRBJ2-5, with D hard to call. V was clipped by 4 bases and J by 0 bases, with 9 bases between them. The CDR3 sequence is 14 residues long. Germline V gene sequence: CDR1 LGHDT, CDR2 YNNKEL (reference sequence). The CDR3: CASSRWPNQETQYF. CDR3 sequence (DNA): TGTGCCAGCAGCCGATGGCCTAACCAAGAGACCCAGTACTTC.

The CDR3 sequence: CASSQAVTNYGYTF. CDR3 DNA sequence: TGTGCCAGCAGCCAAGCGGTTACCAACTATGGCTACACCTTC. The chain uses TRBV3-1 and TRBJ1-2; no reliable D call. V dropped 1 base and J dropped 2 bases, with 8 bases sitting between them. The CDR3 has 14 amino acids. The germline V gene has CDR1 LGHDT and CDR2 YNNKEL (reference sequence).

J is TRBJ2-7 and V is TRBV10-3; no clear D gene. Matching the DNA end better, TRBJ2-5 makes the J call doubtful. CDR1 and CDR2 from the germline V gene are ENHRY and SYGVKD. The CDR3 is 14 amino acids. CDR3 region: CAISDSVYAETQYF. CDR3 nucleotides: TGTGCCATCAGTGACTCGGTGTATGCAGAGACCCAGTACTTC.

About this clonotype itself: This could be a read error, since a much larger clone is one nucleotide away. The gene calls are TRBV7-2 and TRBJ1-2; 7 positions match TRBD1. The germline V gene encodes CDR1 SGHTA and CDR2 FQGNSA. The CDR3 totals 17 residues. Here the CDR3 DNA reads TGTGCCGGCAGCAGGACGACCAGACAAGGGGGCGCGAATGGCTACACCTTC. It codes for CAGSRTTRQGGANGYTF.